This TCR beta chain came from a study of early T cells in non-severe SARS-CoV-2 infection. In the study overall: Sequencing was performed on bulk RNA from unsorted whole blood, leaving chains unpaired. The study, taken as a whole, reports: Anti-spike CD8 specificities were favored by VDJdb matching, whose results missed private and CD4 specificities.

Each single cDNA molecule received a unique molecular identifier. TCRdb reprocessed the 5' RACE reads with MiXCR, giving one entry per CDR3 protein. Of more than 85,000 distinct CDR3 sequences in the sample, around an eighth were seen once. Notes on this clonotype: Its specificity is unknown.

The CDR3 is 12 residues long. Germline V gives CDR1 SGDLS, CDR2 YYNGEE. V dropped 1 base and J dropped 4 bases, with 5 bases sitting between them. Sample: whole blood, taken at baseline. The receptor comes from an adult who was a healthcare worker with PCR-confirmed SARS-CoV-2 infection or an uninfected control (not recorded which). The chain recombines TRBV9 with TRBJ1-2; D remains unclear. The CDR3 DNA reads TGTGCCAGCAGCGTAATTGGCTATGGCTACACCTTC. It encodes CASSVIGYGYTF.